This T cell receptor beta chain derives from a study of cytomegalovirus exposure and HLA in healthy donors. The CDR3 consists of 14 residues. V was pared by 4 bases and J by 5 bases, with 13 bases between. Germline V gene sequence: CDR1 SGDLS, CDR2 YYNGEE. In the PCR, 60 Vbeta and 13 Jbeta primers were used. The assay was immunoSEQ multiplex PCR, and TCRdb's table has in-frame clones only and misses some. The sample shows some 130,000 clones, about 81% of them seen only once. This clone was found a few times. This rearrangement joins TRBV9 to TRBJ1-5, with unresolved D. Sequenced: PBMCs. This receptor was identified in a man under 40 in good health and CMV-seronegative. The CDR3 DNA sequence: TGTGCCAGCAGCTTCGGGATGAAGGATCAGCCCCAGCATTTT. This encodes CASSFGMKDQPQHF.